The source of this TCR beta chain is a study of OX40 agonist ivuxolimab in advanced cancers. Study-level background: Patients took ivuxolimab, an agonistic anti-OX40 (CD134) antibody. Recorded diagnoses for dose-escalation patients were hepatocellular carcinoma, melanoma, renal cell or head and neck cancer.

The germline V gene has CDR1 MNHEY and CDR2 SMNVEV (reference sequence). V lost 6 bases, J lost 10 bases, and 10 bases lay in between. This CDR3 is 12 amino acids long. On this clone itself: Its antigen remains unknown.

Clones were read by immunoSEQ multiplex PCR, and TCRdb kept only the in-frame ones, dropping some. The data contain 65,000 to 70,000 clones, roughly four fifths of them singletons. The study's findings and limits: Low clonal expansion, among the lowest seen, marked partial responders at 0.1-3.0 mg/kg. In CD8+ T cells, expanded clones were on average more numerous than in CD4+.

The sequence came from an adult with an advanced solid tumor such as melanoma, head and neck, liver or kidney cancer. The sample in question was CD4+ or CD8+ T cells sorted from blood, obtained in a trial of the OX40 agonist ivuxolimab. The gene calls are TRBV27 and TRBJ1-6; a weak D match, TRBD1 (6 bases). CDR3 sequence (DNA): TGTGCCAGCAGCCCTAGGGGGTCACCCCTCCACTTT. Translated: CASSPRGSPLHF.